This paragraph reports one TCR beta chain. This record comes from a study of control samples from healthy donors and cancer patients. Germline CDR1 and CDR2: LNHDA and SQIVND (reference sequence). V was pared by 6 bases and J by 3 bases, with 7 bases of the junction left unmatched. CDR3 size: 14 residues. The data were produced by immunoSEQ multiplex PCR, yet TCRdb's version contains in-frame clones alone and is incomplete. The sample lists about 160,000 clones; roughly 95% were seen once. The receptor was isolated from a woman aged 60-70 years in good health. The genes are TRBV19 and TRBJ1-1; 7 nucleotides agree with TRBD1. Sequencing used blood. Here the CDR3 reads CASREGGGYTEAFF. In DNA, the CDR3 is TGTGCCAGTAGGGAGGGAGGGGGCTACACTGAAGCTTTCTTT.